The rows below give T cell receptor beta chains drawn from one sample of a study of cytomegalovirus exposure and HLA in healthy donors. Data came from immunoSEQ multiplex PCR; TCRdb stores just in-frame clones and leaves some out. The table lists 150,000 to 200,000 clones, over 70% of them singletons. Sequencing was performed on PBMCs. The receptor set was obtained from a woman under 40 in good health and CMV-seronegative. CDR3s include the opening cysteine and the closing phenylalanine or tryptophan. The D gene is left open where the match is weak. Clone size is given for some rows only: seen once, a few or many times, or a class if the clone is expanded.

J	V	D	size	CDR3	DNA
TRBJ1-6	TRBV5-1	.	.	CASSLVGAANSPLHF	TGCGCCAGCAGCTTGGTGGGGGCGGCTAATTCACCCCTCCACTTT
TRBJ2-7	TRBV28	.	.	CASQTRVSVRDEQYF	TGTGCCAGCCAAACCAGGGTTTCGGTTCGAGACGAGCAGTACTTC
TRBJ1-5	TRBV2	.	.	CASSEYGIQPQHF	TGTGCCAGCAGTGAATACGGGATCCAGCCCCAGCATTTT
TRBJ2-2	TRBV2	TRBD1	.	CASSEVGQANTGELFF	TGTGCCAGCAGTGAGGTGGGACAGGCGAACACCGGGGAGCTGTTTTTT
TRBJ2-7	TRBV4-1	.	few	CASSQDSPYEQYF	TGCGCCAGCAGCCAGGACAGCCCCTACGAGCAGTACTTC
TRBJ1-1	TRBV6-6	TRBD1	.	CASRTGGGTEAFF	TGTGCCAGCAGGACAGGGGGCGGCACTGAAGCTTTCTTT
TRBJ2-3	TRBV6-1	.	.	CASSEIGGQVGDTQYF	TGTGCCAGCAGTGAAATTGGGGGCCAGGTTGGAGATACGCAGTATTTT
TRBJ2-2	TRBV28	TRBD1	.	CASSFETGGTGELFF	TGTGCCAGCAGTTTCGAGACAGGGGGCACCGGGGAGCTGTTTTTT
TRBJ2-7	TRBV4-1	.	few	CASSQTRDGPYEQYF	TGCGCCAGCAGCCAAACGCGGGACGGCCCCTACGAGCAGTACTTC
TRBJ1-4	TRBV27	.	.	CASSLGEKLFF	TGTGCCAGCAGTTTAGGCGAAAAACTGTTTTTT
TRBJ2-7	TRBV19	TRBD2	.	CASSTLAGPSEQYF	TGTGCCAGTAGTACCCTAGCGGGACCGAGCGAGCAGTACTTC
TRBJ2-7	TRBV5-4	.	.	CASSLKGNSYEQYF	TGTGCCAGCAGCTTAAAGGGGAACTCCTACGAGCAGTACTTC
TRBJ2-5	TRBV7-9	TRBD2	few	CASSFDLAGGRDQETQYF	TGTGCCAGCAGCTTTGACCTAGCGGGGGGGCGGGACCAAGAGACCCAGTACTTC
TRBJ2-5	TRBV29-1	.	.	CSASDWALQETQYF	TGCAGCGCGTCGGACTGGGCCCTCCAAGAGACCCAGTACTTC
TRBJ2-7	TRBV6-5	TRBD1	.	CASSAQGAYEQYF	TGTGCCAGCAGTGCCCAGGGGGCGTACGAGCAGTACTTC
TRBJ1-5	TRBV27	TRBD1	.	CASSKTGTGVGTQHF	TGTGCCAGCAGCAAAACGGGGACAGGGGTCGGAACCCAGCATTTT
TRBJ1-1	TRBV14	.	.	CASSQGSGSWTEAFF	TGTGCCAGCAGCCAAGGAAGCGGGTCTTGGACTGAAGCTTTCTTT
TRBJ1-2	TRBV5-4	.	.	CASSLAPQGKDGYTF	TGTGCCAGCAGCTTAGCCCCACAGGGAAAGGACGGCTACACCTTC
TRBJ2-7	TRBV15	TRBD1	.	CATSSLSDRGHEQYF	TGTGCCACCAGCAGCTTATCGGACAGGGGCCACGAGCAGTACTTC
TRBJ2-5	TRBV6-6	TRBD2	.	CASSYSKTSVQETQYF	TGTGCCAGCAGTTACTCGAAAACTAGCGTCCAAGAGACCCAGTACTTC
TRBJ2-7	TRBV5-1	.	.	CASSLGREVGEQYF	TGCGCCAGCAGCTTGGGCAGGGAGGTCGGCGAGCAGTACTTC
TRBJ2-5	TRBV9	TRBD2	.	CASSVGSSGGETQYF	TGTGCCAGCAGCGTAGGCTCTAGCGGAGGGGAGACCCAGTACTTC
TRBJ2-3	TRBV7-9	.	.	CASSSPYEGTDTQYF	TGTGCCAGCAGCTCCCCTTATGAGGGCACAGATACGCAGTATTTT
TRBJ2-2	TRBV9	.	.	CASSSQDGRLNTGELFF	TGTGCCAGCAGCTCACAGGACGGAAGGCTCAACACCGGGGAGCTGTTTTTT
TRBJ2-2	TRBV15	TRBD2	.	CATSRVVAGRAGELFF	TGTGCCACCAGCAGAGTAGTGGCAGGGAGGGCCGGGGAGCTGTTTTTT
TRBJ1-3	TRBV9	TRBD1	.	CASSAGQGYSGNTIYF	TGTGCCAGCAGCGCGGGACAGGGCTACTCTGGAAACACCATATATTTT
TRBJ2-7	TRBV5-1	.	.	CASTIGQTSYEQYF	TGCGCCAGCACGATCGGACAGACGAGCTACGAGCAGTACTTC
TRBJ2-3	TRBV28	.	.	CASSSGVGTDTQYF	TGTGCCAGCAGTTCAGGGGTTGGCACAGATACGCAGTATTTT
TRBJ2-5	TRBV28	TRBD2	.	CASSYGGGISETQYF	TGTGCCAGCAGTTACGGGGGGGGCATTTCAGAGACCCAGTACTTC
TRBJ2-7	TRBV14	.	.	CASSTMAGFYEQYF	TGTGCCAGCAGCACCATGGCGGGGTTCTACGAGCAGTACTTC
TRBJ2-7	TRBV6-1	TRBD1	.	CASRPGQSSYEQYF	TGTGCCAGCAGGCCGGGACAGAGCTCCTACGAGCAGTACTTC
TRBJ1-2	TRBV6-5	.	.	CASSPGGKYGYTF	TGTGCCAGCAGTCCCGGGGGGAAGTATGGCTACACCTTC
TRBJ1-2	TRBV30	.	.	CAWSGSYGYTF	TGTGCCTGGTCAGGGTCCTATGGCTACACCTTC
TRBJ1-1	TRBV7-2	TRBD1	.	CASSLRTGGTEAFF	TGTGCCAGCAGCTTACGGACAGGGGGCACTGAAGCTTTCTTT
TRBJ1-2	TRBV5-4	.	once	CASSSQGTSNYGYTF	TGTGCCAGCAGCTCCCAGGGGACGAGTAACTATGGCTACACCTTC
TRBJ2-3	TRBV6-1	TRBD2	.	CASSGLADTDTQYF	TGTGCCAGCAGTGGCCTAGCGGACACAGATACGCAGTATTTT
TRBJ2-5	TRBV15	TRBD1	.	CATRKGQPQETQYF	TGTGCCACCAGGAAGGGACAGCCCCAAGAGACCCAGTACTTC
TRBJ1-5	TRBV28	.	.	CASSLMVGQGGQPQHF	TGTGCCAGCAGCCTTATGGTAGGGCAGGGAGGTCAGCCCCAGCATTTT